This T cell receptor beta chain was captured in a study of identical twins. One entry per CDR3 protein, called by TCRdb with MiXCR from the 5' RACE reads. Among roughly 480,000 distinct CDR3 sequences, 20% to 30% were seen once, and the ten largest hold over 2.5%. CDR1 is SGHNT and CDR2 is YENEEA in the germline V gene. J was trimmed by 4 bases and V by 7 bases; bases with no gene match: 9. The CDR3 spans 14 residues. These sequences were also reported in another study, on T cells expressing NK-cell markers. This second report adds: A range of about 1.0-8% of CD8+ T cells consisted of dominant NKG2C+ clonotypes in six donors.

The sample was CD4+ T cells sorted from blood. The clonotype was recovered from a woman between 18 and 29 years old in good health. This chain connects TRBV11-3 to TRBJ1-1; 7 nucleotides align to TRBD1. The CDR3 bases are TGTGCCAGCACTTCGACAGGGCGATTCACTGAAGCTTTCTTT. Amino acids: CASTSTGRFTEAFF.